Below are 25 T cell receptor beta chains sequenced from a single sample in a study of blood T cell repertoires in COVID-19. Profiled with immunoSEQ multiplex PCR; TCRdb holds only in-frame clones, not every one. The table shows 70,000 to 95,000 clones, with roughly 88% occurring only once. The specimen was peripheral blood. These receptors came from a woman in her 50s with acute or convalescent COVID-19.

The chain has TRBV27 and TRBJ2-4, with D maybe TRBD1 (6 bases). The germline V gene encodes CDR1 MNHEY and CDR2 SMNVEV (reference sequence). V was clipped by 6 bases and J by 0 bases, with 21 bases between them. The CDR3 covers 18 residues. The CDR3 nucleotides are TGTGCCAGCAGACCCTTGACAGGAAATCCCGGAGCCAAAAACATTCAGTACTTC. Protein: CASRPLTGNPGAKNIQYF.

This sequence joins TRBV10-3 and TRBJ2-2; 8 positions match TRBD2. After removal of 10 bases from V and 7 bases from J, the junction contained 8 bases not matched to a gene. This CDR3 spans 13 amino acids. CDR1 ENHRY and CDR2 SYGVKD come from the germline V gene. In nucleotides, the CDR3 is TGTGCCACCAGGGAACTAGCGGACGGGGAGCTGTTTTTT. Encoded protein: CATRELADGELFF.

The chain links TRBV10-3 to TRBJ2-1; perhaps TRBD1 as D (6 bases). Germline loops: CDR1 ENHRY, CDR2 SYGVKD. V lost 4 bases and J 1 base, leaving 11 bases between the germline ends. This CDR3 spans 15 amino acids. CDR3: CAISATGLSYNEQFF. The CDR3 DNA follows: TGTGCCATCAGTGCCACAGGGTTGTCCTACAATGAGCAGTTCTTC.

The count of this clone is one. The rearrangement links TRBV5-6 to TRBJ2-7, with D unresolved. CDR1 is SGHDT, CDR2 YYEEEE, per germline. Trimming took off 1 base at V and 7 bases at J, with 6 bases between the two ends. This CDR3 spans 11 amino acids. The CDR3 DNA sequence: TGTGCCAGCAGCTTGACGGGTGAGCAGTACTTC. Its translation: CASSLTGEQYF.

The chain combines TRBV5-4 with TRBJ2-7, with D perhaps TRBD2 (6 bases). Per the germline V gene, CDR1 is SGHNT and CDR2 is YYREEE (reference sequence). V was cut by 6 bases and J by 0 bases, with 22 bases left in between. The CDR3 spans 17 residues. The CDR3 region has the DNA TGTGCCAGCATCGACCGGCGAGGTAGCGGCAGCTCCTACGAGCAGTACTTC. Translation gives CASIDRRGSGSSYEQYF.

The chain recombines TRBV5-4 with TRBJ1-2, with 8 bases lining up with TRBD1. There are 14 residues in the CDR3. Germline-derived CDR1 and CDR2 are SGHNT and YYREEE (reference sequence). The J segment lost 3 bases and the V segment lost 4 bases, leaving 5 bases of the junction unmatched. The CDR3 nucleotides read TGTGCCAGCAGCATCAGGGGGCAAGACTATGGCTACACCTTC. Its protein is CASSIRGQDYGYTF.

V is TRBV4-1 and J is TRBJ2-3; perhaps TRBD2 as D (5 bases). The CDR3 has 14 amino acids. CDR1 is MGHRA, CDR2 YSYEKL, per germline. Trimming stripped 1 base from V and 5 bases from J, with 10 bases between. DNA of the CDR3: TGCGCCAGCAGCCAAGTAGAAGCGGAAGATACGCAGTATTTT. Protein product: CASSQVEAEDTQYF.

CDR3: CASSPGHSGNTIYF. In DNA, the CDR3 is TGTGCCAGCAGCCCAGGACACTCTGGAAACACCATATATTTT. This chain joins TRBV2 and TRBJ1-3; D is perhaps TRBD1 (5 bases). V lost 6 bases, J lost 0 bases, and 9 bases lay in between. The CDR3 extends over 14 amino acids. Germline CDR1 is SNHLY and CDR2 is FYNNEI.

The chain couples TRBV5-4 to TRBJ1-1; 8 bases are shared with TRBD1. Germline CDR1 reads SGHNT; CDR2 reads YYREEE (reference sequence). The CDR3 sequence is 16 residues long. Trimming at V came to 3 bases and at J to 0 bases, leaving 7 bases not matched to a gene. The CDR3 DNA sequence: TGTGCCAGCAGCTCTGGACAGGGTGTCATGAACACTGAAGCTTTCTTT. Its translation: CASSSGQGVMNTEAFF. The full variable domain, completed using reference TRBV5-4 and TRBJ1-1, is ETGVTQSPTHLIKTRGQQVTLRCSSQSGHNTVSWYQQALGQGPQFIFQYYREEENGRGNFPPRFSGLQFPNYSSELNVNALELDDSALYLCASSSGQGVMNTEAFFGQGTRLTVV.

V usage is TRBV28 and J usage is TRBJ1-5; possible D gene TRBD1, 6 bases. The CDR3 consists of 12 residues. Trimming took 5 bases from V and 6 from J, leaving 8 bases between them. Germline CDR1 and CDR2: MDHEN and SYDVKM. The CDR3 sequence: CASSTGLQPQHF. For the CDR3, the DNA is TGTGCCAGCAGTACAGGGCTTCAGCCCCAGCATTTT.

The chain is built from TRBV7-2 and TRBJ1-4, with D unclear. The CDR3 extends over 13 amino acids. The V gene lost 1 base and the J gene lost 11 bases, with 11 bases spanning the gap. Germline V gene data show CDR1 as SGHTA and CDR2 as FQGNSA. CDR3 DNA sequence: TGTGCCAGCAGCTTAGACCCCGCACGGAAACTGTTTTTT. This encodes CASSLDPARKLFF.

The V call is TRBV5-6, the J call TRBJ1-5; D unresolved. The CDR3 has 15 residues. CDR1 is SGHDT, CDR2 YYEEEE, per germline. Trimming took off 1 base at V and 9 bases at J, with 17 bases between the two ends. In nucleotides, the CDR3 is TGTGCCAGCAGCTTGTTAACGAACCGACTGGCGCCCCAGCATTTT. Its translation is CASSLLTNRLAPQHF.

The chain combines TRBV15 with TRBJ2-3; 8 bases match TRBD2. Germline CDR1 and CDR2: LNHNV and YYDKDF (reference sequence). The CDR3 contains 15 residues. After removal of 0 bases from V and 8 bases from J, the junction contained 7 bases not matched to a gene. The DNA for the CDR3 is TGTGCCACCAGCAGAGATGACGGGAGGGCCATTACGCAGTATTTT. It is translated as CATSRDDGRAITQYF.

Here the CDR3 DNA reads TGTGCCAGCAGTTACTCGAAGCGGGAGGAGGGAGATACGCAGTATTTT. Translated, it gives CASSYSKREEGDTQYF. This chain joins TRBV6-2 or TRBV6-3 and TRBJ2-3, with 9 bases matching TRBD2. V gave up 0 bases and J gave up 5 bases; unmatched junction bases: 6. The CDR3 consists of 16 residues. Germline-derived CDR1 and CDR2 are MNHEY and SVGEGT.

V gene TRBV28 combines with J gene TRBJ1-1; 7 bases are a match to TRBD1. In germline, CDR1 is MDHEN, CDR2 SYDVKM. There are 15 residues in the CDR3. The V segment lost 6 bases and the J segment 4 bases; nucleotides outside the gene matches: 11. The CDR3 here is CASRRTGPAGTEAFF. CDR3 sequence (DNA): TGTGCCAGCAGACGGACAGGTCCCGCGGGCACTGAAGCTTTCTTT.

This clone was seen more than once but under ten times. The rearrangement joins TRBV7-2 to TRBJ1-2; weak D call: TRBD1 (5 bases). V shed 6 bases and J shed 3 bases, with 14 bases lying between them. The CDR3 spans 14 residues. Germline lookup yields CDR1 SGHTA and CDR2 FQGNSA. CDR3 amino acids: CASRRRGGDYGYTF. The CDR3 coding sequence is TGTGCCAGCAGGAGGCGGGGAGGGGACTATGGCTACACCTTC.

The chain joins TRBV2 to TRBJ2-2; TRBD1 aligns across 8 bases. The V gene's germline CDR1 is SNHLY and CDR2 FYNNEI. V lost 4 bases, J lost 3 bases, and 13 bases stayed unmatched. The CDR3 has 18 amino acids. The CDR3 nucleotides read TGTGCCAGCAGTGCTGGACAGGGTTTGATGCGGGACACCGGGGAGCTGTTTTTT. Its protein is CASSAGQGLMRDTGELFF.

V gene TRBV27 combines with J gene TRBJ2-7; TRBD2 matches at 8 bases. CDR1 is MNHEY and CDR2 is SMNVEV in the germline V gene (reference sequence). J lost 4 bases, V lost 4 bases, and 12 bases had no gene match. This CDR3 is built from 16 residues. CDR3 region: CASSSLTGTSGYEQYF. CDR3 DNA sequence: TGTGCCAGCAGTTCCTTAACCGGGACTAGTGGGTACGAGCAGTACTTC.

This clone has only a few counts. The chain combines TRBV4-1 with TRBJ1-2, with a weak D call TRBD1 (6 bases). Germline CDR1 MGHRA, CDR2 YSYEKL. This CDR3 is built from 13 residues. Between the trimmed V and J ends, which lost 5 bases and 4 bases, there was a span of 11 bases. CDR3 DNA sequence: TGCGCCAGCAGCTCTGGACAGAGCTATGGCTACACCTTC. The encoded protein is CASSSGQSYGYTF.

In this sample, this clone turned up a few times. The chain has TRBV5-4 and TRBJ2-1, with D maybe TRBD1 (6 bases). V was shortened by 4 bases and J by 7 bases, with 12 bases between the two germline ends. CDR3 length equals 13 residues. Germline values: CDR1 SGHNT, CDR2 YYREEE (reference sequence). In nucleotides, the CDR3 is TGTGCCAGCAGCCTACCAGGGGATAATGAGCAGTTCTTC. It codes for CASSLPGDNEQFF. Variable domain in full (rest from reference TRBV5-4 and TRBJ2-1): ETGVTQSPTHLIKTRGQQVTLRCSSQSGHNTVSWYQQALGQGPQFIFQYYREEENGRGNFPPRFSGLQFPNYSSELNVNALELDDSALYLCASSLPGDNEQFFGPGTRLTVL.

This clone has a handful of counts. The chain is built from TRBV4-3 and TRBJ2-2; 11 nucleotides match TRBD2. The CDR3 is made up of 18 amino acids. V lost 2 bases to trimming and J lost 4 bases; unmatched junction nucleotides: 9. Germline values: CDR1 LGHNA, CDR2 YSLEER. DNA for the CDR3: TGCGCCAGCAGCCAACGCCTAGCGGGAGGAGGAGGCACCGGGGAGCTGTTTTTT. Its protein product is CASSQRLAGGGGTGELFF.

The rearrangement joins TRBV6-5 to TRBJ2-1; TRBD2 agrees at 10 bases. The J segment lost 12 bases and the V segment lost 4 bases, leaving 3 bases of the junction unmatched. Germline values: CDR1 MNHEY, CDR2 SVGAGI. The CDR3 is made up of 12 amino acids. Here the CDR3 DNA reads TGTGCCAGCAGTTCCCCTAGCGGGAGGCAGTTCTTC. Residues: CASSSPSGRQFF.

This rearrangement joins TRBV6-1 to TRBJ1-6, with a tentative D call TRBD1 (5 bases). Germline CDR1 MNHNS, CDR2 SASEGT. Trimming pared 3 bases from V and 3 bases from J, leaving 15 bases between. The length of the CDR3 is 17 residues. CDR3 in DNA: TGTGCCAGCAGTGATGGGGGGTTAGGGCTCTATAATTCACCCCTCCACTTT. Its translation is CASSDGGLGLYNSPLHF.

V is TRBV7-9 and J is TRBJ1-1; D unclear. Germline assignment: CDR1 SEHNR and CDR2 FQNEAQ (reference sequence). V dropped 3 bases and J dropped 1 base, with 9 bases sitting between them. The length of the CDR3 is 14 residues. CDR3 residues: CASSLKRSNTEAFF. The CDR3, as DNA: TGTGCCAGCAGCTTGAAGCGATCGAACACTGAAGCTTTCTTT.

The chain's CDR3 is CATSRRSGVGNTEAFF. The CDR3 DNA is TGTGCCACCAGCAGGAGGTCAGGGGTTGGTAACACTGAAGCTTTCTTT. This sequence joins TRBV15 and TRBJ1-1; tentatively, D is TRBD1 (6 bases). The ends were cut back, 3 bases at V and 2 bases at J, with 16 bases in the middle. Germline loops: CDR1 LNHNV, CDR2 YYDKDF (reference sequence). The CDR3 extends over 16 amino acids.